The TCR beta chain described here comes from a study of shared clonotypes between healthy human individuals (TCRdb year 2020). Regarding the study in general: The cohort comprised a couple of women and a few men aged 18 to 49 years. For each donor, CD4 naive and CD4 memory were each run on three plates, CD8 naive on two plates, and CD8 memory on one plate. Blood TCR repertoires of a handful of healthy adults were deeply sequenced to estimate repertoire size and the extent of clonotype sharing between individuals. To increase sequencing depth and limit assay-specific biases, TCR repertoire library preparation and sequencing were carried out by different laboratories using diverse techniques. Between about 0.94 and 8.9 billion PBMCs per donor were obtained by leukapheresis. Study-wide conclusions, independent of this receptor: The small number of donors limited the genetic and exposure-history diversity represented. Sharing across a handful of donors was observed for approximately 5% of naive CD4, under 4% of naive CD8, 2% to 2.5% of memory CD4, and over 0.3% of memory CD8 clonotypes. Sampling was restricted to blood, and TCR repertoires in tissue are likely to differ from TCR repertoires in blood. Higher generation probabilities were observed for clonotypes shared by all four sorted-subset donors than for non-shared clonotypes. Even with the large sequencing depth, rarefaction of the sorted-subset datasets indicated that sequencing was incomplete. Pairwise subsampling led to the expectation that sequencing depth would affect the degree of clonotype sharing among donors. Larger estimated clonotype richness was generally found for naive subsets than for memory subsets.

In its sample, this clone was seen once. It has no known antigen specificity. Base qualities are not at hand, and no much larger clone is one base apart. TCR CDR3 regions were amplified from genomic DNA by multiplex PCR using the deep immunoSEQ assay. Extracted genomic DNA from each cell subset was spread evenly across all wells of several immunoSEQ 96-well plates, with each plate serving as a replicate. Each replicate PCR for sorted subsets received 200 ng genomic DNA, equal to tens of thousands of T cell genomes. Purified libraries were measured with a Qubit 3.0 fluorometer, size-checked on a Bioanalyzer 2100, and measured again with the KAPA Library Quantification kit. A separate single-read 150-cycle Illumina NextSeq 550 flow cell was used to sequence each immunoSEQ 96-well plate. Concerning the study's data processing: The immunoSEQ output contained only junctional sequences without quality scores, so filtering could not match that applied to full-length reads. To assign V/J genes and CDR3, sequences were annotated against IMGT germline references using PyIR, a Python wrapper for IgBLAST v1.9. Reads were removed for weak V/J assignments (E-value above 1e-6), missing CDR3, stop codons, out-of-frame junctions, or ambiguous translated residues. V3J clonotypes were defined by identical inferred V gene, J gene, and CDR3 amino acid sequence. Percentage overlap between repertoires was computed as shared unique clonotypes divided by the size of the smaller repertoire. Repertoire richness was assessed with RTK rarefaction, the Chao1 estimator, and Recon v2.1 estimates of unobserved clonotypes. OLGA was used to compute generation probabilities for all TCRbeta clonotypes that the gDNA method yielded from a few donors. TCRdb's version of the immuneACCESS table is confined to in-frame rearrangements and falls short of the full clone set. An unresolved V gene accounts for under half of the shortfall where checked; the remainder is of unknown origin. V and J calls and clone size are as listed in that table; D and trimming were resolved from the DNA. Counted in this sample were 2 million to 2.5 million clones; roughly 93% of them appeared once. The ten largest make up around 0.4% of the sample.

Donors were healthy HIV-negative adults with no recently reported acute infections or vaccinations. All donors were Caucasian adults living in Nashville, Tennessee, USA. CD4+ T cells were enriched through magnetic negative selection, after which naive cells were positively selected on CD45RA and the remaining negative fraction served as the memory subset. Blood was collected by leukapheresis, and PBMCs were isolated by Ficoll-Histopaque density gradient centrifugation and then cryopreserved in liquid nitrogen vapor phase. Purity and quantity of every magnetically sorted T cell population were checked by analytical flow cytometry. Genomic DNA was isolated from each sorted fraction and quantified by UV absorbance on a Nanodrop 2000c. Its CDR3 holds 15 amino acids, cysteine through phenylalanine. The retained sequence is limited to the CDR3, 45 bases, with the frame set at the first base. The germline V gene gives CDR1 as MNHNS and CDR2 as SASEGT. V is reduced by 11 bases and J by 4 bases, leaving a spacing of 18 bases between them.

This sequence originates from a man between 18 and 35 years old in good health. Some clones in this sample may be carry-over from other donors' samples. Sequencing input: naive CD4+ T cells from PBMCs. The cell subset or site label of this sample denotes: CD45RA+ positively selected. The V and J segments used are TRBV6-1 and TRBJ2-6, with the identity of the D gene unclear. The nucleotide sequence is given as TGTGCCGGGTTCGGAAGGGCGTTGGGGGCCAACGTCCTGACTTTC. This gives the protein CAGFGRALGANVLTF.